The 20 T cell receptor beta chains in this list originate from one sample, sequenced in a study of T cell responses to AZD1222 COVID-19 vaccine. Using immunoSEQ multiplex PCR, the repertoire was profiled, and TCRdb retains in-frame clones only, with some absent. The top ten clones hold about a quarter of a sample with fewer than 90,000 clones, about 85% of them seen once. Sequenced here: peripheral blood, sampled on day 0 of AZD1222 vaccination. Every receptor here comes from an adult in good health.

This chain connects TRBV5-1 to TRBJ2-3, with 9 bases identical to TRBD1. The junction had 7 bases not matched to a gene; V was cut back by 4 bases and J by 4 bases. Germline loops: CDR1 SGHRS, CDR2 YFSETQ. The CDR3 is 15 residues long. The CDR3 region is CASSQGTGWADTQYF. The CDR3 DNA follows: TGCGCCAGCAGCCAAGGGACAGGGTGGGCAGATACGCAGTATTTT.

Concerning this clone itself: A junction boundary mismatches the germline segment, possibly from a read error. The CDR3 here is CASSQASYIQYF. In nucleotides, the CDR3 is TGTGCCAGCAGTCAAGCGTCATACATTCAGTACTTC. The J gene is TRBJ2-4, the V gene TRBV2; D is unclear. CDR3 length equals 12 residues. Looked up from germline, CDR1 is SNHLY and CDR2 is FYNNEI. Complete variable domain (other parts from reference TRBV2 and TRBJ2-4): EPEVTQTPSHQVTQMGQEVILRCVPISNHLYFYWYRQILGQKVEFLVSFYNNEISEKSEIFDDQFSVERPDGSNFTLKIRSTKLEDSAMYFCASSQASYIQYFGAGTRLSVL.

This sequence joins TRBV19 and TRBJ2-2, with D perhaps TRBD1 (5 bases). V dropped 3 bases and J dropped 3 bases, with 11 bases sitting between them. Germline loops: CDR1 LNHDA, CDR2 SQIVND (reference sequence). This CDR3 is built from 15 residues. CDR3 in DNA: TGTGCCAGTAGTATTGCAGGGATCGACACCGGGGAGCTGTTTTTT. This codes for CASSIAGIDTGELFF.

This clone was recorded many times. The V and J genes are TRBV7-8 and TRBJ2-7; the D is unclear. The CDR3 covers 13 residues. CDR1 is SGHVS and CDR2 is FQNEAQ in the germline V gene. V was clipped by 5 bases and J by 4 bases, with 12 bases between them. Written as DNA, the CDR3 is TGTGCCAGCAGCATTGCGACGGATTACGAGCAGTACTTC. This encodes CASSIATDYEQYF.

The J gene is TRBJ1-1, the V gene TRBV2; D gene unclear. V was pared by 4 bases and J by 3 bases, with 9 bases between. The CDR3 covers 13 residues. CDR1 SNHLY and CDR2 FYNNEI come from the germline V gene. This chain's CDR3 is CASSVSRDTEAFF. The CDR3 DNA reads as TGTGCCAGCAGTGTTTCCCGGGACACTGAAGCTTTCTTT.

The chain uses TRBV7-2 and TRBJ1-6, with 7 nucleotides matching TRBD1. This CDR3 is built from 15 residues. With V trimmed by 4 bases and J by 10 bases, 10 bases remained unmatched. Germline V lookup: CDR1 SGHTA, CDR2 FQGNSA. In nucleotides, the CDR3 is TGTGCCAGCAGCTCGACAGGGAGAACTAAGTCACCCCTCCACTTT. It yields the protein CASSSTGRTKSPLHF.

This chain connects TRBV18 to TRBJ1-5, with D possibly being TRBD1 (6 bases). The germline V gene has CDR1 KGHSH and CDR2 LQKENI. This CDR3 comprises 13 residues. The V end lost 5 bases, the J end lost 5 bases, and 10 bases lay between the germline ends. Here the CDR3 reads CASSKDSDQPQHF. CDR3 nucleotides: TGTGCCAGCTCAAAGGACAGCGATCAGCCCCAGCATTTT.

The chain has TRBV5-8 and TRBJ1-2, with D unclear. The CDR3 has 13 amino acids. The germline CDR1 and CDR2 sequences are SGHTS and YDEGEE. V lost 2 bases and J lost 4, with 9 bases in between. The CDR3 DNA reads TGTGCCAGCAGCTTAATGAACAGCTATGGCTACACCTTC. Encoded protein: CASSLMNSYGYTF.

The genes are TRBV9 and TRBJ1-2; the D is unclear. Trimming removed 6 bases from V and 6 bases from J, with 18 bases in between. CDR1 SGDLS and CDR2 YYNGEE come from the germline V gene. CDR3 length equals 14 residues. The CDR3 protein is CASTTHPTVHGYTF. The CDR3 DNA reads as TGTGCCAGCACCACCCACCCGACCGTCCATGGCTACACCTTC.

This clone was recorded a few times. This chain joins TRBV24-1 and TRBJ2-7; D not certain. The germline V gene encodes CDR1 KGHDR and CDR2 SFDVKD. CDR3 size: 13 residues. V gave up 4 bases and J gave up 6 bases, with 12 bases separating them. The CDR3 nucleotides are TGTGCCACCAGTGACCCTACCCTTGTCGAGCAGTACTTC. This translates into CATSDPTLVEQYF.

The chain couples TRBV6-2 or TRBV6-3 to TRBJ2-1; D might be TRBD1 (7 bases). The CDR3 totals 15 residues. Germline CDR1 MNHEY, CDR2 SVGEGT. Between the trimmed V and J ends, which lost 3 bases and 10 bases, there was a span of 19 bases. In DNA, the CDR3 is TGTGCCAGCAGTTATAGGAGCGGCCCAGGGGGGGAGCAGTTCTTC. Residues: CASSYRSGPGGEQFF.

The chain uses TRBV7-8 and TRBJ1-5, with D possibly TRBD1 on 5 matching bases. The V gene's germline CDR1 is SGHVS and CDR2 FQNEAQ. The V gene lost 5 bases and the J gene lost 4 bases, with 15 bases spanning the gap. This CDR3 is 15 amino acids long. The DNA of the CDR3 is TGTGCCAGCAGCCGAGGAGGGACGGCGAATCAGCCCCAGCATTTT. Translated, it gives CASSRGGTANQPQHF.

The chain is built from TRBV24-1 and TRBJ2-7; 9 bases match TRBD1. J lost 5 bases, V lost 2 bases, and 6 bases had no gene match. The CDR3 spans 15 residues. CDR1 is KGHDR and CDR2 is SFDVKD in the germline V gene. CDR3: CATSDSLGQGDEQYF. The DNA of the CDR3 is TGTGCCACCAGTGATTCATTGGGACAGGGCGACGAGCAGTACTTC.

The chain joins TRBV27 to TRBJ2-1; D unclear. CDR3 length: 12 residues. V lost 8 bases and J lost 5, with 10 bases in between. CDR1 is MNHEY, CDR2 SMNVEV, per germline (reference sequence). The CDR3 DNA reads as TGTGCCAGCTCTCGGACCGACAATGAGCAGTTCTTC. Translation gives CASSRTDNEQFF.

The chain joins TRBV6-1 to TRBJ1-1; 7 nucleotides agree with TRBD1. The CDR3 loop spans 14 amino acids. V was clipped by 3 bases and J by 5 bases; unmatched bases: 6. Germline V gene data show CDR1 as MNHNS and CDR2 as SASEGT. The CDR3, as DNA: TGTGCCAGCAGTGAGGACAGGAGAGAAACTGAAGCTTTCTTT. It yields the protein CASSEDRRETEAFF.

The rearrangement uses TRBV28 and TRBJ2-2, with D hard to call. Trimming shortened V by 2 bases and J by 7 bases, and 11 bases separated the two germline ends. Germline CDR1 and CDR2: MDHEN and SYDVKM. This CDR3 contains 14 residues. The CDR3 DNA is TGTGCCAGCAGTTTAGGGCAGGAAGGCGGGGAGCTGTTTTTT. Protein product: CASSLGQEGGELFF.

The V and J genes are TRBV25-1 and TRBJ2-2; tentatively, D is TRBD1 (5 bases). V was cut by 1 base and J by 0 bases, with 12 bases left in between. Germline loops: CDR1 MGHDK, CDR2 SYGVNS. This CDR3 is 17 amino acids long. The CDR3 DNA sequence: TGTGCCAGCAGTGAATTAAGGGGTCGCACGAACACCGGGGAGCTGTTTTTT. Amino acids: CASSELRGRTNTGELFF.

This chain links TRBV18 with TRBJ1-5; tentatively, D is TRBD1 (6 bases). Trimming pared 3 bases from V and 7 bases from J, leaving 13 bases between. This CDR3 contains 14 residues. Germline V gives CDR1 KGHSH, CDR2 LQKENI. The CDR3 spells CASSPGGQWQPQHF. In DNA, the CDR3 is TGTGCCAGCTCACCGGGGGGGCAGTGGCAGCCCCAGCATTTT.

The chain uses TRBV19 and TRBJ2-7; the match to TRBD2 covers 15 bases. V shed 5 bases, J shed 1 base, and the junction held 9 bases outside the gene matches. The germline CDR1 and CDR2 sequences are LNHDA and SQIVND (reference sequence). The CDR3 has 18 residues. The CDR3 region is CASSLGLAGGIESYEQYF. CDR3 coding DNA: TGTGCCAGTAGTTTGGGACTAGCGGGAGGTATAGAGTCCTACGAGCAGTACTTC.

The chain recombines TRBV27 with TRBJ1-4; D might be TRBD1 (5 bases). Germline-derived CDR1 and CDR2 are MNHEY and SMNVEV (reference sequence). Trimming took 0 bases from V and 10 from J, leaving 15 bases between them. This CDR3 has 15 residues. CDR3 coding DNA: TGTGCCAGCAGTTTATCGGCAACAGGAGCCGGAAAACTGTTTTTT. Translated: CASSLSATGAGKLFF.